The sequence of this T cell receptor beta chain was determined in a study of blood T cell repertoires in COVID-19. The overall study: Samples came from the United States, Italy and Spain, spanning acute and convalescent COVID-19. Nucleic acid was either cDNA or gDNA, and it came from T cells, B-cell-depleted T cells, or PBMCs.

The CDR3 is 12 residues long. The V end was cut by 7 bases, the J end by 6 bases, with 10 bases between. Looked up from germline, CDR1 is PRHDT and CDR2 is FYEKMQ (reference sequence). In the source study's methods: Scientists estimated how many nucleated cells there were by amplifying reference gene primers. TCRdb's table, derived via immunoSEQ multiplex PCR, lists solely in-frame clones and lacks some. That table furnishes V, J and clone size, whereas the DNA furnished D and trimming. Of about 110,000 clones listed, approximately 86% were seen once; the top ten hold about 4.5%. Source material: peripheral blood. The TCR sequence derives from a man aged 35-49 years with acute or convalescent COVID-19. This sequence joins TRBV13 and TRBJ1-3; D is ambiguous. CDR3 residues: CASTREANTIYF. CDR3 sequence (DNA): TGTGCCAGCACCCGGGAGGCAAACACCATATATTTT.